These 27 T cell receptor beta chains share one sample of origin, sequenced in a study of OX40 agonist ivuxolimab in advanced cancers. Clones were sequenced by immunoSEQ multiplex PCR, and TCRdb holds only the in-frame ones, with some missing. There are fewer than 70,000 clones in the sample; around four fifths occur only once, and 3.1% lies in the top ten. Sequenced material: CD4+ or CD8+ T cells sorted from blood, taken in a trial of the OX40 agonist ivuxolimab. These receptors originate from an adult with an advanced solid tumor such as melanoma, head and neck, liver or kidney cancer.

This clone was seen only a few times. The rearrangement joins TRBV5-6 to TRBJ1-2; D remains unclear. CDR1 and CDR2 (germline): SGHDT, YYEEEE. Trimming removed 4 bases at V and 8 bases at J, with 9 bases between. The CDR3 contains 11 residues. The CDR3 DNA reads TGTGCCAGCAGCAAACACGCGGGCTACACCTTC. The encoded protein is CASSKHAGYTF. The full variable domain, with the rest looked up from reference TRBV5-6 and TRBJ1-2, is DAGVTQSPTHLIKTRGQQVTLRCSPKSGHDTVSWYQQALGQGPQFIFQYYEEEERQRGNFPDRFSGHQFPNYSSELNVNALLLGDSALYLCASSKHAGYTFGSGTRLTVV.

The rearrangement uses TRBV25-1 and TRBJ1-2; D might be TRBD1 (5 bases). The germline CDR1 and CDR2 sequences are MGHDK and SYGVNS. This CDR3 region has 14 residues. Trimming pared 5 bases from V and 8 bases from J, leaving 18 bases between. For the CDR3, the DNA is TGTGCCAGCAGTTCCGGGGGGAACGCGCGGGGCTACACCTTC. As protein: CASSSGGNARGYTF.

In nucleotides, the CDR3 is TGTGCCAGCTCACCAGGCCAGTACCAAGAGACCCAGTACTTC. Its protein product is CASSPGQYQETQYF. V and J are TRBV18 and TRBJ2-5; the D is unclear. V was clipped by 2 bases and J by 0 bases, with 7 bases between them. CDR1 KGHSH and CDR2 LQKENI come from the germline V gene. The CDR3 consists of 14 residues.

The rearrangement links TRBV5-4 to TRBJ2-3, with 9 positions matching TRBD1. The germline CDR1 and CDR2 sequences are SGHNT and YYREEE (reference sequence). The CDR3 contains 15 residues. Trimming cost V 0 bases and J 6 bases; bases outside gene matches: 5. In DNA form, the CDR3 reads TGTGCCAGCAGCTTGGGAATGGACAGGGGCGATACGCAGTATTTT. Translated: CASSLGMDRGDTQYF.

This chain connects TRBV6-5 to TRBJ1-4; 7 bases line up with TRBD1. Germline CDR1 is MNHEY and CDR2 is SVGAGI. CDR3 length equals 15 residues. V gave up 2 bases and J gave up 7 bases; unmatched junction bases: 7. The CDR3 protein is CASSYRRGRIEKLFF. The CDR3, as DNA: TGTGCCAGCAGTTACCGGAGGGGGCGAATTGAAAAACTGTTTTTT.

J is TRBJ2-3 and V is TRBV7-3, with D possibly being TRBD1 (5 bases). This CDR3 comprises 15 residues. Germline values: CDR1 SGHTA, CDR2 FQGTGA. Trimming cost V 3 bases and J 5 bases, with 15 bases left between them. The CDR3 bases are TGTGCCAGCAGCTTTAAACCCAGGCAGGGAGATACGCAGTATTTT. Translation gives CASSFKPRQGDTQYF.

This clone was picked up a small number of times. This rearrangement joins TRBV7-2 to TRBJ1-5; TRBD1 matches 8 bases. Germline V gives CDR1 SGHTA, CDR2 FQGNSA. The CDR3 consists of 15 residues. Trimming at V came to 6 bases and at J to 5 bases, leaving 9 bases not matched to a gene. CDR3 residues: CASSSSDRGYQPQHF. Written as DNA, the CDR3 is TGTGCCAGCAGTTCCTCAGACAGGGGCTATCAGCCCCAGCATTTT.

This clone appeared a few times. The chain recombines TRBV1 with TRBJ2-2; the table's D call, TRBD2, has no DNA check behind it. TRBV1 represents a pseudogene. The CDR3 is 23 amino acids. CDR3 sequence (DNA): TGCACCAGCAGCCAAGACATAAGAGGCGGGACTAGCGGGGGGCTACACCGGACCGGGGAGCTGTTTTTT. This sequence encodes CTSSQDIRGGTSGGLHRTGELFF.

This chain uses TRBV5-6 with TRBJ2-3; no firm D call. V gave up 1 base and J gave up 5 bases, with 2 bases separating them. This CDR3 spans 11 amino acids. Germline values: CDR1 SGHDT, CDR2 YYEEEE. CDR3 loop: CASSLQDTQYF. The DNA for the CDR3 is TGTGCCAGCAGCTTGCAAGATACGCAGTATTTT.

This clone was detected once. The rearrangement uses TRBV7-8 and TRBJ1-5; 9 bases fit TRBD1. V lost 5 bases, J lost 5 bases, and 7 bases stayed unmatched. This CDR3 has 15 amino acids. Germline lookup yields CDR1 SGHVS and CDR2 FQNEAQ. DNA for the CDR3: TGTGCCAGCAGCCTGTTGGGGACAGGGTATCAGCCCCAGCATTTT. It is translated as CASSLLGTGYQPQHF.

The chain employs TRBV5-8 and TRBJ1-3, with a possible D match to TRBD1 (5 bases). Trimming pared 3 bases from V and 3 bases from J, leaving 10 bases between. This CDR3 contains 14 residues. Germline assignment: CDR1 SGHTS and CDR2 YDEGEE. The CDR3 region is CASSSQEVGNTIYF. In DNA form, the CDR3 reads TGTGCCAGCAGCTCACAGGAGGTTGGAAACACCATATATTTT.

This clone came up a few times. The chain recombines TRBV6-5 with TRBJ2-7, with unresolved D. The germline CDR1 and CDR2 sequences are MNHEY and SVGAGI. The germline V and J ends were trimmed by 0 bases and 7 bases, with 10 bases remaining between them. The CDR3 runs to 13 residues. CDR3 residues: CASSYSPLSEQYF. CDR3 in DNA: TGTGCCAGCAGTTACTCCCCCCTGAGTGAGCAGTACTTC.

The V call is TRBV5-3, the J call TRBJ2-7; TRBD1 aligns across 11 bases. TRBV5-3 is classed as an ORF, of uncertain function. The CDR3 spans 15 residues. Germline trimming cut 0 bases from V and 4 bases from J; bases unmatched to any gene: 3. CDR3 sequence: CARSLAGTGGYEQYF. The CDR3 DNA reads as TGTGCCAGAAGCTTGGCCGGGACAGGGGGTTACGAGCAGTACTTC.

This clone was detected only a few times. The chain has TRBV6-1 and TRBJ1-1, with D possibly matching TRBD1 (6 bases). The germline V gene encodes CDR1 MNHNS and CDR2 SASEGT. This CDR3 is built from 16 residues. V dropped 4 bases and J dropped 0 bases, with 15 bases sitting between them. The CDR3 is CASSGTGGLMNTEAFF. CDR3 sequence (DNA): TGTGCCAGCAGTGGAACGGGGGGCTTAATGAACACTGAAGCTTTCTTT.

The gene calls are TRBV5-6 and TRBJ2-3, with D tentatively TRBD1 (5 bases). Trimming cost V 6 bases and J 8 bases, with 19 bases left between them. Germline V CDR1 and CDR2: SGHDT, YYEEEE. The CDR3 totals 14 residues. CDR3 amino acids: CASKGNQRMGTQYF. Written as DNA, the CDR3 is TGTGCCAGCAAGGGGAACCAGAGGATGGGTACGCAGTATTTT.

The chain is built from TRBV11-3 and TRBJ2-7; 14 nucleotides line up with TRBD2. The CDR3 is 15 residues long. CDR1 and CDR2 (germline): SGHNT, YENEEA. The junction had 6 bases not matched to a gene; V was cut back by 6 bases and J by 5 bases. The CDR3 DNA reads as TGTGCCAGCAGTCGGACTAGCGGGGGGTGGGACGAGCAGTACTTC. It is translated as CASSRTSGGWDEQYF.

By share of the sample, this clone is medium-sized. The chain links TRBV29-1 to TRBJ2-7, with 9 bases fitting TRBD1. This CDR3 has 13 residues. Trimming cost V 6 bases and J 2 bases; bases outside gene matches: 5. Germline CDR1 and CDR2: SQVTM and ANQGSEA. CDR3 region: CSVAGQGPYEQYF. DNA for the CDR3: TGCAGCGTCGCGGGACAGGGCCCCTACGAGCAGTACTTC.

This rearrangement joins TRBV10-2 to TRBJ2-7; D is possibly TRBD1 (5 bases). V was cut by 10 bases and J by 2 bases, with 18 bases left in between. This CDR3 is built from 14 residues. Germline CDR1 reads WSHSY; CDR2 reads SAAADI. CDR3 in amino acids: CATRRGLGPYEQYF. For the CDR3, the DNA is TGCGCCACCAGACGAGGTTTGGGGCCCTACGAGCAGTACTTC.

The chain has TRBV28 and TRBJ2-7; either TRBD1 or TRBD2 may supply D (5 bases each). Germline lookup yields CDR1 MDHEN and CDR2 SYDVKM. Trimming stripped 4 bases from V and 3 bases from J, with 16 bases between. The CDR3 contains 15 residues. CDR3 amino acids: CASSSRGVGGYEQYF. For the CDR3, the DNA is TGTGCCAGCAGTTCCCGTGGAGTTGGGGGCTACGAGCAGTACTTC.

The V gene is TRBV10-3, the J gene TRBJ1-3; 7 bases agree with TRBD1. Per germline, CDR1 ENHRY and CDR2 SYGVKD. J gave up 2 bases and V 6 bases, and 4 bases lay outside the gene matches. The CDR3 loop spans 14 amino acids. CDR3 in amino acids: CAISLGQAGNTIYF. For the CDR3, the DNA is TGTGCCATCAGCCTAGGACAGGCTGGAAACACCATATATTTT.

In this sample, this clone turned up a few times. The chain is built from TRBV30 and TRBJ2-2; D not resolved. The CDR3 runs 14 residues. CDR1 and CDR2 from the germline V gene are GTSNPN and SVGIG (reference sequence). CDR3 sequence: CAIKPGPNTGELFF. CDR3 sequence (DNA): TGTGCGATCAAACCAGGCCCGAACACCGGGGAGCTGTTTTTT.

The chain carries TRBV19 and TRBJ2-4, with 10 bases aligning to TRBD2. In germline, CDR1 is LNHDA, CDR2 SQIVND (reference sequence). The CDR3 totals 18 residues. J lost 0 bases, V lost 5 bases, and 10 bases had no gene match. For the CDR3, the DNA is TGTGCCAGTAGTGAGCGGGGGGGCTTTGTACTAGCCAAAAACATTCAGTACTTC. Protein sequence: CASSERGGFVLAKNIQYF.

The chain has TRBV2 and TRBJ1-5, with 11 positions matching TRBD1. Unmatched junction bases numbered 5, after V lost 8 bases and J lost 2 bases. The CDR3 loop spans 15 amino acids. The germline V gene encodes CDR1 SNHLY and CDR2 FYNNEI. The CDR3 sequence is CASQGTGGGNQPQHF. The CDR3 DNA is TGTGCCAGCCAGGGGACAGGGGGGGGCAATCAGCCCCAGCATTTT. Full variable domain (rest looked up from reference TRBV2 and TRBJ1-5): EPEVTQTPSHQVTQMGQEVILRCVPISNHLYFYWYRQILGQKVEFLVSFYNNEISEKSEIFDDQFSVERPDGSNFTLKIRSTKLEDSAMYFCASQGTGGGNQPQHFGDGTRLSIL.

V gene TRBV19 combines with J gene TRBJ2-3, with D maybe TRBD2 (5 bases). The V end was cut by 1 base, the J end by 5 bases, with 16 bases between. CDR1 and CDR2 (germline): LNHDA, SQIVND (reference sequence). The CDR3 is made up of 16 amino acids. CDR3 DNA sequence: TGTGCCAGTAGTATAGGGAGTCTAGCTTCTGGAGATACGCAGTATTTT. This translates into CASSIGSLASGDTQYF.

The rearrangement links TRBV28 to TRBJ1-2; D is unclear. The germline V gene has CDR1 MDHEN and CDR2 SYDVKM. CDR3 length: 12 amino acids. Trimming stripped 10 bases from V and 3 bases from J, with 12 bases between. The DNA of the CDR3 is TGTGCCACGAGCCAGTACGACTATGGCTACACCTTC. Amino acid sequence: CATSQYDYGYTF.

The chain joins TRBV5-4 to TRBJ2-7, with TRBD1 matching over 7 bases. The J segment lost 9 bases and the V segment lost 2 bases, leaving 11 bases of the junction unmatched. This CDR3 is 14 amino acids long. Germline V lookup: CDR1 SGHNT, CDR2 YYREEE (reference sequence). CDR3 DNA: TGTGCCAGCAGCTTACAGGGTGGAGCAGGGGGGCAGTACTTC. It codes for CASSLQGGAGGQYF.

This clone was seen only a few times. The V call is TRBV7-2, the J call TRBJ2-5; the D is unclear. The germline V and J ends were trimmed by 7 bases and 2 bases, with 17 bases remaining between them. Germline V lookup: CDR1 SGHTA, CDR2 FQGNSA. The CDR3 has 15 amino acids. CDR3 residues: CASIQSPGAQETQYF. CDR3 nucleotides: TGTGCCAGCATCCAATCCCCAGGAGCACAAGAGACCCAGTACTTC.